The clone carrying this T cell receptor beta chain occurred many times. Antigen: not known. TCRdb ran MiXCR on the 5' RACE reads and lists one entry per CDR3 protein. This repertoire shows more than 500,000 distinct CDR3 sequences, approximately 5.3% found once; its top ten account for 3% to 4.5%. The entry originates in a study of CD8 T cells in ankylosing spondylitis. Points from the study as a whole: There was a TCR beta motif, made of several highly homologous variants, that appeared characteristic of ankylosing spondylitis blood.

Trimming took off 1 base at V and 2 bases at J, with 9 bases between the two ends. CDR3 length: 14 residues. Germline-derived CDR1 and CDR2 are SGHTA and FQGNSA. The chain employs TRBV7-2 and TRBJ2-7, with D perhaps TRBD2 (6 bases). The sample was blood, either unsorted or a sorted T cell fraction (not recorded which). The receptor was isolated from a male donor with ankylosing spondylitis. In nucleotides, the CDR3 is TGTGCCAGCAGCTTAGGGAGGGGAGCCTACGAGCAGTACTTC. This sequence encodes CASSLGRGAYEQYF.